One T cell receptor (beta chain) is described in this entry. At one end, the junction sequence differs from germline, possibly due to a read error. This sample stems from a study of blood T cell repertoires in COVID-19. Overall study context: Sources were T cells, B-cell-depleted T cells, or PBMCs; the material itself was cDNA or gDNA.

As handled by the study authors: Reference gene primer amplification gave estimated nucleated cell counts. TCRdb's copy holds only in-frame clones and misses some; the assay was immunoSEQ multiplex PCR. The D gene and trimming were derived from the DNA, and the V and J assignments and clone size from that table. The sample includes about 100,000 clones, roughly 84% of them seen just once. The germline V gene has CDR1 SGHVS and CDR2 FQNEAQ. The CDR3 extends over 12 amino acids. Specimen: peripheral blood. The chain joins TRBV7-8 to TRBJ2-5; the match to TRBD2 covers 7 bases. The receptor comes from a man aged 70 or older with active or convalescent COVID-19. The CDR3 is CASSLAEAGRYF. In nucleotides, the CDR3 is TGTGCCAGCAGCCTAGCGGAGGCCGGGCGGTACTTC.